The present T cell receptor beta chain was sequenced within a study of OX40 agonist ivuxolimab in advanced cancers. Study observations and caveats: CD4+ and CD8+ T cells in blood underwent clonal expansion by week 6 at 0.1 to 3.0 mg/kg. Relative to CD4+, CD8+ T cells held more expanded clones on average.

The data were produced by immunoSEQ multiplex PCR, yet TCRdb's version contains in-frame clones alone and is incomplete. Of approximately 34,000 clones in the sample, about 76% were seen once. The V gene's germline CDR1 is SGHRS and CDR2 YFSETQ. The CDR3 has 14 residues. Trimming stripped 0 bases from V and 2 bases from J, with 8 bases between. Sampling times: baseline, cycle 4 day 1, cycle 7 day 1. Regarding this clone: The antigen remains unidentified.

The source was CD4+ or CD8+ T cells sorted from blood, collected in a trial of the OX40 agonist ivuxolimab. The receptor was isolated from an adult with an advanced solid tumor such as melanoma, head and neck, liver or kidney cancer. The chain employs TRBV5-1 and TRBJ1-2; no firm D call. CDR3 DNA sequence: TGCGCCAGCAGCTTGGCGGACGTAAACTATGGCTACACCTTC. This sequence encodes CASSLADVNYGYTF.